One and the same sample provided the 8 T cell receptor beta chains below, sequenced in a study of blood T cells in healthy people across ages. The second PCR ran roughly 6 to 12 cycles with a sample-barcoded 5' primer and J-beta primers. In TCRdb, the 5' RACE reads were re-called with MiXCR into one record per CDR3 protein. The sample holds 800,000 or so distinct CDR3 sequences, 55% to 65% seen once. Source material: blood. The origin of the receptors is a man aged 25 to 40 in good health.

The rearrangement uses TRBV11-2 and TRBJ1-2, with D perhaps TRBD1 (5 bases). The CDR3 sequence is 13 residues long. Trimming cost V 5 bases and J 8 bases, with 15 bases left between them. The V gene's germline CDR1 is SGHAT and CDR2 FQNNGV. CDR3 nucleotide sequence: TGTGCCAGCAGCGCAGGGCCCCGTAGAGGCTACACCTTC. This gives the protein CASSAGPRRGYTF.

The rearrangement joins TRBV7-2 to TRBJ2-7; TRBD2 is a possible D gene (5 bases). Trimming took 3 bases from V and 5 from J, leaving 14 bases between them. Germline V lookup: CDR1 SGHTA, CDR2 FQGNSA. The CDR3 loop spans 14 amino acids. The CDR3 sequence: CASSFGISLDEQYF. CDR3 coding DNA: TGTGCCAGCAGCTTCGGGATTTCCCTAGACGAGCAGTACTTC.

CDR3 protein: CAISEVLTGTHEQYF. DNA of the CDR3: TGTGCCATCAGTGAAGTCCTTACAGGGACCCACGAGCAGTACTTC. The V gene is TRBV10-3, the J gene TRBJ2-7; TRBD1 might be the D (6 bases). Germline V lookup: CDR1 ENHRY, CDR2 SYGVKD. The CDR3 is made up of 15 amino acids. Trimming cost V 3 bases and J 5 bases, with 17 bases left between them.

This clonotype was seen a handful of times. J is TRBJ1-1 and V is TRBV5-1; the match to TRBD1 covers 12 bases. The CDR3 has 16 residues. The germline V gene has CDR1 SGHRS and CDR2 YFSETQ. Germline trimming cut 4 bases from V and 4 bases from J; bases unmatched to any gene: 8. CDR3 in amino acids: CASSAGTGGWGTEAFF. DNA of the CDR3: TGCGCCAGCAGCGCCGGGACAGGGGGCTGGGGCACTGAAGCTTTCTTT.

This clonotype was picked up many times. The V and J genes are TRBV12-3 or TRBV12-4 and TRBJ2-5; the D gene is possibly TRBD1 (6 bases). The V end was cut by 5 bases, the J end by 0 bases, with 10 bases between. The CDR3 covers 14 residues. CDR3 sequence: CASSQQGYQETQYF. CDR3 coding DNA: TGTGCCAGCAGTCAACAGGGCTACCAAGAGACCCAGTACTTC.

The CDR3 reads CASSPSPGLGDEQFF. The CDR3 DNA is TGCGCCAGCAGCCCTTCGCCGGGACTAGGCGATGAGCAGTTCTTC. This sequence joins TRBV4-3 and TRBJ2-1; 8 nucleotides line up with TRBD2. CDR3 length: 15 residues. V was clipped by 4 bases and J by 8 bases; unmatched bases: 10. Germline V CDR1 and CDR2: LGHNA, YSLEER.

In its sample, this clonotype was seen a few times. The J gene is TRBJ2-1, the V gene TRBV7-9, with D possibly matching TRBD2 (6 bases). Trimming left V 6 bases short and J 9 bases short, with 12 bases between. Germline V CDR1 and CDR2: SEHNR, FQNEAQ (reference sequence). CDR3 length: 12 amino acids. In nucleotides, the CDR3 is TGTGCCAGCAGGAGGGACTCTAGTGAGCAGTTCTTC. Its translation: CASRRDSSEQFF.

The chain combines TRBV27 with TRBJ2-3; 8 bases line up with TRBD2. Germline assignment: CDR1 MNHEY and CDR2 SMNVEV (reference sequence). The CDR3 consists of 14 residues. V dropped 8 bases and J dropped 1; count of bases not matched to a gene: 5. The CDR3 protein is CASGSGGGTDTQYF. CDR3 bases: TGTGCCAGCGGTTCGGGGGGGGGCACAGATACGCAGTATTTT.